This entry describes one T cell receptor (beta chain). Its antigen remains undetermined. No clone much larger than this one lies a single base away; base qualities are absent. The immunoSEQ Assay, a bias-controlled multiplex PCR, was used to amplify TCRbeta CDR3 regions from genomic DNA. As for the original processing: Within the assay, amplification of reference gene primers was used to estimate how many nucleated cells each sample contained. To quantify the absolute abundance of each unique TCRbeta CDR3 rearrangement, sequence reads were collapsed and filtered. For each sample, productive Simpson clonality was calculated as the square root of Simpson's diversity index across productive rearrangements. TCRdb mirrors the immuneACCESS table, restricted to in-frame sequences. Some clones are absent from its copies; in checked studies, under half trace to an unresolved V gene, and the reason for the others is unknown. V and J calls and clone size are as listed in that table; D and trimming were resolved from the DNA. This sample holds some 170,000 clones; approximately 81% were observed only once. The ten largest make up 1% to 1.2% of the sample.

The germline ends are 17 bases apart after V is trimmed by 1 base and J by 14 bases. Reading the germline V gene (reference sequence) gives CDR1 SEHNR and CDR2 FQNEAQ. Including cysteine and phenylalanine, the CDR3 has 13 amino acids. This entry keeps only the CDR3 DNA: 39 bases, framed from base 1. These data are taken from a study of blood T cell repertoires in COVID-19 (dated by TCRdb to 2018 to 2021). Some background on the complete study: Samples from collaborators originated in the United States, Italy and Spain and spanned both the acute and convalescent phases of COVID-19. The prospective study material was composed of cDNA or gDNA derived from T cells, B-cell-depleted T cells, or PBMCs. The dataset comprised deeply sampled blood TCRbeta repertoires from subjects exposed to, actively infected with, or recovered from COVID-19. The repertoires were made available in a free public database intended to serve as a resource for research on the immune response to SARS-CoV-2. Samples came from the ongoing ImmuneRACE study (first 160 participants) plus 1,254 subjects from 6 global collaborators. Sample metadata almost always included a de-identified subject ID, COVID-19 status, age in years and sex. HLA class I and class II types, where available, came from metadata supplied by the sample provider rather than from assay-based typing. Overall results and qualifications from the work: The amount of clinical and demographic metadata varied by source and participant and was provided uncurated.

Each collaborating institution followed its own protocols to collect whole blood in K2EDTA tubes. For TCRbeta analysis, collaborators shipped samples in one of three forms: frozen whole blood, isolated PBMCs, or DNA extracted from either of those sample types. Sample: peripheral blood. The source is a man between 35 and 55 years old with acute or convalescent COVID-19. The chain is assembled from TRBV7-9 and TRBJ1-2; the D gene is perhaps TRBD1, from 5 matching bases. The CDR3 region: CASSLGTGPRGTF. The nucleotides read TGTGCCAGCAGCTTAGGGACGGGACCTCGGGGGACCTTC.